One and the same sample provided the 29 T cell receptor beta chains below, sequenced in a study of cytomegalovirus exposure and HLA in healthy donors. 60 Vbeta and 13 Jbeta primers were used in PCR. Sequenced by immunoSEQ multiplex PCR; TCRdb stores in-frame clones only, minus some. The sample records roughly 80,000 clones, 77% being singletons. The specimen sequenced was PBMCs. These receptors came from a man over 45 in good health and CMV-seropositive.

The CDR3 DNA sequence: TGTGCCACCTCCCTACCAAGCAGGGGGCTACGGAACTATGGCTACACCTTC. Protein product: CATSLPSRGLRNYGYTF. This sequence joins TRBV7-9 and TRBJ1-2, with 8 bases that match TRBD1. Germline V gene data show CDR1 as SEHNR and CDR2 as FQNEAQ (reference sequence). There are 17 residues in the CDR3. Losses at the gene ends were 10 bases for V and 2 bases for J; bases not matched to a gene: 18.

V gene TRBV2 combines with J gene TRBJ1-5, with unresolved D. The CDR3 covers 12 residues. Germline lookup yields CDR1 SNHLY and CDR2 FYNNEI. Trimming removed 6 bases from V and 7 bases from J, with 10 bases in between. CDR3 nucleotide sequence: TGTGCCAGCAGGACCGACACCCAGCCCCAGCATTTT. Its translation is CASRTDTQPQHF.

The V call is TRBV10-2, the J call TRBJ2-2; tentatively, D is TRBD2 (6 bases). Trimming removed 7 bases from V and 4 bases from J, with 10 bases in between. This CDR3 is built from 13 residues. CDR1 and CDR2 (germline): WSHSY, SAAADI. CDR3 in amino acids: CASIGGVTGELFF. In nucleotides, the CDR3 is TGCGCCAGCATCGGGGGAGTCACCGGGGAGCTGTTTTTT.

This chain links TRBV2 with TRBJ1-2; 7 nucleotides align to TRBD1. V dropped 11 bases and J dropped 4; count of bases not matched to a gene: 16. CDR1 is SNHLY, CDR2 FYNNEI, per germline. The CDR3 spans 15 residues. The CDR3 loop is CAGKSPRQGAYGYTF. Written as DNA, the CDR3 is TGTGCCGGGAAGTCCCCTCGACAGGGTGCCTATGGCTACACCTTC.

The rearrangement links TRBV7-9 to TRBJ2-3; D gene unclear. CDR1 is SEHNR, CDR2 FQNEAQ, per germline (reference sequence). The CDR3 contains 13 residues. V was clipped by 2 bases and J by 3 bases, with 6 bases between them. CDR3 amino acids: CASSLTGTDTQYF. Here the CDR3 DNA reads TGTGCCAGCAGCTTAACCGGGACAGATACGCAGTATTTT. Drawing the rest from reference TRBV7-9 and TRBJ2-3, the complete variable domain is DTGVSQNPRHKITKRGQNVTFRCDPISEHNRLYWYRQTLGQGPEFLTYFQNEAQLEKSRLLSDRFSAERPKGSFSTLEIQRTEQGDSAMYLCASSLTGTDTQYFGPGTRLTVL.

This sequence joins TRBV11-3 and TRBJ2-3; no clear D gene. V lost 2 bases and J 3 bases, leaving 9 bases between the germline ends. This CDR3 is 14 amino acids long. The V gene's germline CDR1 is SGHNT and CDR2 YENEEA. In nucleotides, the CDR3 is TGTGCCAGCAGCTTACTTCCAGCGACAGATACGCAGTATTTT. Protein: CASSLLPATDTQYF.

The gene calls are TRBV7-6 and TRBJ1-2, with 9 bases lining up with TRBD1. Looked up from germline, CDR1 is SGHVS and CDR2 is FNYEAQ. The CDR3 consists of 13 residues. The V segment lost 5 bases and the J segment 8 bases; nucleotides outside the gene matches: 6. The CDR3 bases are TGTGCCAGCAGCACCGACAGGGGGGGCGGCTACACCTTC. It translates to CASSTDRGGGYTF.

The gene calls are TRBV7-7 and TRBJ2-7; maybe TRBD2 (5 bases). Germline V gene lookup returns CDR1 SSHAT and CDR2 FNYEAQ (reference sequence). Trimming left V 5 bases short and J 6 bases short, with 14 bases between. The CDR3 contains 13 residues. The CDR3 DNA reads TGTGCCAGCAGCGTTTCGGGGAGCCGCGAGCAGTACTTC. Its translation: CASSVSGSREQYF.

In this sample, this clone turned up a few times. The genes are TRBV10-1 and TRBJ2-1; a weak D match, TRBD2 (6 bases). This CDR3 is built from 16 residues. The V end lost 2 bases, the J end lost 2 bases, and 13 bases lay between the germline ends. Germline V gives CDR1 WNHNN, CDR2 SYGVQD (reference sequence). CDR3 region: CASSEVGSTTYNEQFF. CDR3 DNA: TGCGCCAGCAGTGAGGTCGGGAGTACAACCTACAATGAGCAGTTCTTC.

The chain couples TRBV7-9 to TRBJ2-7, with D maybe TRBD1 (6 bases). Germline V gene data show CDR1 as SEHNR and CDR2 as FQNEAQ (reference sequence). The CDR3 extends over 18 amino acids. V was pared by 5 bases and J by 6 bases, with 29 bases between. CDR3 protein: CASSNHPGFRGKGLEQYF. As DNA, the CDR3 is TGTGCCAGCAGCAATCATCCGGGTTTCAGGGGTAAAGGGCTCGAGCAGTACTTC.

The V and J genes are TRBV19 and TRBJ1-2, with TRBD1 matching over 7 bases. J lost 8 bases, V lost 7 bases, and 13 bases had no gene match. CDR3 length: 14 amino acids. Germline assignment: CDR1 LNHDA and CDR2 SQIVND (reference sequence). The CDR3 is CASTDRTGSRGYTF. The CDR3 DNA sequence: TGTGCCAGTACCGATCGGACAGGATCGCGAGGCTACACCTTC.

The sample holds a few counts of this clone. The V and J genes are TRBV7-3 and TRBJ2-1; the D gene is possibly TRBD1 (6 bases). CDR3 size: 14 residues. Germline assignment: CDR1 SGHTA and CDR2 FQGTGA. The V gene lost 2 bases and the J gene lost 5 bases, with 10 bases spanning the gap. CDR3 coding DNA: TGTGCCAGCAGCTTACAGGGGACAAACAATGAGCAGTTCTTC. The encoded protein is CASSLQGTNNEQFF.

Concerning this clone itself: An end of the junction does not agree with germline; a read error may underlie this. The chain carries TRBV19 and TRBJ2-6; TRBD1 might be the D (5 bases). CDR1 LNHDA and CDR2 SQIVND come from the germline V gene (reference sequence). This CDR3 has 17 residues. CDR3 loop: CASSIDARDSGANGLTF. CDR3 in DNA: TGTGCCAGTAGTATAGACGCGAGAGACTCTGGGGCCAACGGCCTGACTTTC.

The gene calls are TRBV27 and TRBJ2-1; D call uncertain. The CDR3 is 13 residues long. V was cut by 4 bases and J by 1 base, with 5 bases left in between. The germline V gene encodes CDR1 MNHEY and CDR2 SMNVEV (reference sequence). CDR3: CASSYASYNEQFF. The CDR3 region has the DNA TGTGCCAGCAGTTACGCGTCCTACAATGAGCAGTTCTTC.

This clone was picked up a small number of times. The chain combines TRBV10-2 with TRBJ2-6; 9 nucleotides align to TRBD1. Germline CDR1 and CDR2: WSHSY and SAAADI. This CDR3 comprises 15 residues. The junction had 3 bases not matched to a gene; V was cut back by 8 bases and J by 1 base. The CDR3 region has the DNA TGCGCCAGCGGGGGACAGGGTTCTGGGGCCAACGTCCTGACTTTC. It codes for CASGGQGSGANVLTF.

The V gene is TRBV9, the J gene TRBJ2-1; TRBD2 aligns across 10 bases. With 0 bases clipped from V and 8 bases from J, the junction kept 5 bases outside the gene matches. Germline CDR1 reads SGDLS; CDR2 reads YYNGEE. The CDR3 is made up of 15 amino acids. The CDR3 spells CASSVASGSFHEQFF. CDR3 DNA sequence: TGTGCCAGCAGCGTAGCTAGCGGGAGTTTTCATGAGCAGTTCTTC. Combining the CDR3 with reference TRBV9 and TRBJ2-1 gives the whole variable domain DSGVTQTPKHLITATGQRVTLRCSPRSGDLSVYWYQQSLDQGLQFLIQYYNGEERAKGNILERFSAQQFPDLHSELNLSSLELGDSALYFCASSVASGSFHEQFFGPGTRLTVL.

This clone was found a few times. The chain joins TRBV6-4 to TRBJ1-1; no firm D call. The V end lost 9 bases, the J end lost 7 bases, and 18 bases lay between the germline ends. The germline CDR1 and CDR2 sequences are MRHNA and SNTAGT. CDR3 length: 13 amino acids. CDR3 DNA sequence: TGTGCCAGGATAGACGGTGGGCTGAGTGAAGCTTTCTTT. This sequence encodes CARIDGGLSEAFF.

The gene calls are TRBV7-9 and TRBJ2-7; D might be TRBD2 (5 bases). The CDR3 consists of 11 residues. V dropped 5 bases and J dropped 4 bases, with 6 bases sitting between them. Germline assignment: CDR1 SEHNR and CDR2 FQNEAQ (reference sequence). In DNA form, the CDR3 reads TGTGCCAGCAGCGGGAGATACGAGCAGTACTTC. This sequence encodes CASSGRYEQYF.

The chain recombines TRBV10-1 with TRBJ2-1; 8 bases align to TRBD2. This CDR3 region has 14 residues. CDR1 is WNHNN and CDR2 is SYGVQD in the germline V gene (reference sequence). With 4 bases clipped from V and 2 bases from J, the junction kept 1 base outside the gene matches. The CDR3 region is CASSVGLAYNEQFF. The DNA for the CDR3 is TGCGCCAGCAGTGTGGGACTAGCCTACAATGAGCAGTTCTTC.

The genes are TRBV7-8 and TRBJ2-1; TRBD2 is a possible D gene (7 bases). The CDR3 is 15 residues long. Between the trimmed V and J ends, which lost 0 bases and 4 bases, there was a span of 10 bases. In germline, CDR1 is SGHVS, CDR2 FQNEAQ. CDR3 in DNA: TGTGCCAGCAGCTTAGCAGCGGGACAATACAATGAGCAGTTCTTC. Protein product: CASSLAAGQYNEQFF.

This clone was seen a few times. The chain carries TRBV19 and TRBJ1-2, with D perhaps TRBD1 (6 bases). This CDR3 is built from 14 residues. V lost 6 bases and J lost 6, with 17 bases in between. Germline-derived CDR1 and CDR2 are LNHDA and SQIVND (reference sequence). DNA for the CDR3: TGTGCCAGTAGAGGACAGAGTGATTTCAATGGCTACACCTTC. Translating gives CASRGQSDFNGYTF.

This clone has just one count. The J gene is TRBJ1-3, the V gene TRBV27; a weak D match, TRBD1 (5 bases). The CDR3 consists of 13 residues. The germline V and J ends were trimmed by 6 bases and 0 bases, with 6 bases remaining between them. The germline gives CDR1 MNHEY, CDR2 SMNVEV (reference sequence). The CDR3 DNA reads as TGTGCCAGCAGGACAGCCTCTGGAAACACCATATATTTT. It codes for CASRTASGNTIYF.

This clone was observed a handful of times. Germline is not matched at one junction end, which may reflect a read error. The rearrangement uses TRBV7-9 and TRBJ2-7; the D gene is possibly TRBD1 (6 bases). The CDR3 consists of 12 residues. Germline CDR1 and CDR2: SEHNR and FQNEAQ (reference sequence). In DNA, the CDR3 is TGTTCCAGCAGCTCGGACAGATACGAGCAGTACTTC. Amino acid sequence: CSSSSDRYEQYF.

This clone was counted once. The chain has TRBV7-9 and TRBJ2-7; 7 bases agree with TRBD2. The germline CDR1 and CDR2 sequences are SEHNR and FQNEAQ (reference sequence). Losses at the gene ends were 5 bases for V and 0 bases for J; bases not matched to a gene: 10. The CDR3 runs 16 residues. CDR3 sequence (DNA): TGTGCCAGCAGCCCGAGCCGGGGGGTTCTCTCCTACGAGCAGTACTTC. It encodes CASSPSRGVLSYEQYF.

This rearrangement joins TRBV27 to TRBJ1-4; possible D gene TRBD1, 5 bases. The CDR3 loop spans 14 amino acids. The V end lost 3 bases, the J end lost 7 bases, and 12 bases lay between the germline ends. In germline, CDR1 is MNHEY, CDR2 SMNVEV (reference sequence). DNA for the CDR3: TGTGCCAGCAGTTTTGGGGCCCGGCGTGAAAAACTGTTTTTT. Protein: CASSFGARREKLFF.

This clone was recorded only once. For the CDR3, the DNA is TGCGCCAGCAGCCAAGCCCTCGTCCAGGGGTCCCACCGGGGCACTGAAGCTTTCTTT. Its translation is CASSQALVQGSHRGTEAFF. The chain carries TRBV4-1 and TRBJ1-1; TRBD1 is a possible D gene (6 bases). This CDR3 has 19 residues. CDR1 and CDR2 from the germline V gene are MGHRA and YSYEKL. V lost 1 base and J 4 bases, leaving 25 bases between the germline ends.

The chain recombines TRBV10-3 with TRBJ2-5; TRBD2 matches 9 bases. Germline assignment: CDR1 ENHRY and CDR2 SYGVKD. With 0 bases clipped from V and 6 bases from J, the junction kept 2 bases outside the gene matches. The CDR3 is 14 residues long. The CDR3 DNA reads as TGTGCCATCAGTGAGTCTAGCGGGAGACAGACCCAGTACTTC. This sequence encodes CAISESSGRQTQYF.

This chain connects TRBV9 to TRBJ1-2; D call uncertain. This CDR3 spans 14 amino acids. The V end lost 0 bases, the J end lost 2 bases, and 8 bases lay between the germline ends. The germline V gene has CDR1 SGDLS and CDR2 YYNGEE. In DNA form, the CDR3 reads TGTGCCAGCAGCGTAGGAACGGGAAACTATGGCTACACCTTC. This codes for CASSVGTGNYGYTF.

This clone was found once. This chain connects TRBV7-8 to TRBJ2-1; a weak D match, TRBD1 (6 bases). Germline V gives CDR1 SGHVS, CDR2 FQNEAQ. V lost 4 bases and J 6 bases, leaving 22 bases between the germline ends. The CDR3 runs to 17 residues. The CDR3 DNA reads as TGTGCCAGCAGCTCCGCGACAGGTCTACGCGTGGTCAATGAGCAGTTCTTC. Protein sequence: CASSSATGLRVVNEQFF.